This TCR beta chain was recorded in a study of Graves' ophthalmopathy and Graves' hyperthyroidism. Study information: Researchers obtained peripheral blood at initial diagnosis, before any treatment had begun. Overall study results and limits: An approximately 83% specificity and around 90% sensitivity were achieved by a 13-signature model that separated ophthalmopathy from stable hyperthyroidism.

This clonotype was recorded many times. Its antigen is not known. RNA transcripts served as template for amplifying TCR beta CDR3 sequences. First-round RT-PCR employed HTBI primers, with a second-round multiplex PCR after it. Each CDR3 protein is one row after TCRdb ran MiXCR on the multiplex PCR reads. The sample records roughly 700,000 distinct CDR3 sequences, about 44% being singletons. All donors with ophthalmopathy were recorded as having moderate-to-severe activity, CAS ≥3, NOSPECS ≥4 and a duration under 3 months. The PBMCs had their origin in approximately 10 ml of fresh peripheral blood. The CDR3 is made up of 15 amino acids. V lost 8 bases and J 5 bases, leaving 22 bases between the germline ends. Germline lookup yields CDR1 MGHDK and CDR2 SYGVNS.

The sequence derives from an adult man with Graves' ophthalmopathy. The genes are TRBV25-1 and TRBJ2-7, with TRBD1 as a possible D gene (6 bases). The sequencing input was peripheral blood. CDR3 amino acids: CASAPITGTNNEQYF. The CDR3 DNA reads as TGTGCCAGCGCCCCGATAACAGGGACCAATAACGAGCAGTACTTC.